These 27 T cell receptor beta chains were all obtained from the same sample, sequenced in a study of molecular identifiers for immune sequencing clone quantification. TCRdb used MiXCR to reprocess the PCR reads, holding one entry per CDR3 protein. The repertoire consists of over 90,000 distinct CDR3 sequences, with 30% to 45% occurring once and the leading ten covering roughly 10%. Sequencing was performed on naive CD8+ T cells from blood, with Jurkat cell RNA spiked in. The subset: FACS-sorted CD8+CD4-CCR7+CD45RA+ naive T cells. All receptors come from a human donor in good health. Some libraries in this study had Jurkat cell RNA spiked in.

This clonotype rates as hyperexpanded. The chain is built from TRBV5-1 and TRBJ2-7; 9 bases are shared with TRBD1. Trimming cost V 3 bases and J 0 bases; bases outside gene matches: 10. From germline, CDR1 is SGHRS and CDR2 YFSETQ. The CDR3 spans 17 residues. The CDR3 sequence: CASSWTSGQGYSYEQYF. In DNA, the CDR3 is TGCGCCAGCAGCTGGACCTCCGGACAGGGGTACTCCTACGAGCAGTACTTC.

In the case of this clonotype: A single base separates this from a much larger clone, so it may be a read error. V gene TRBV12-3 or TRBV12-4 combines with J gene TRBJ1-5; unclear D gene. The length of the CDR3 is 14 residues. The V gene lost 4 bases and the J gene lost 3 bases, with 10 bases spanning the gap. The CDR3 coding sequence is TGTGCCAGCAGTTCTGAGAGCGTCAATCAGCCCCAGCATTTT. Protein sequence: CASSSESVNQPQHF.

The chain employs TRBV28 and TRBJ2-1, with 8 bases that match TRBD2. CDR3 length equals 17 residues. CDR1 MDHEN and CDR2 SYDVKM come from the germline V gene. V lost 3 bases, J lost 4 bases, and 11 bases stayed unmatched. The CDR3 loop reads CASSLRVLAGGYNEQFF. DNA for the CDR3: TGTGCCAGCAGTTTGAGGGTTTTGGCGGGAGGTTACAATGAGCAGTTCTTC.

The CDR3 reads CAVHVNSGRAAYETQYF. The CDR3 region has the DNA TGCGCCGTACACGTGAATAGCGGGAGGGCCGCGTATGAGACCCAGTACTTC. This chain uses TRBV4-3 with TRBJ2-5; 11 bases are shared with TRBD2. The trim removed 11 bases at V and 5 bases at J, leaving 19 bases unmatched. CDR3 length equals 17 residues. Per germline, CDR1 LGHNA and CDR2 YSLEER.

This chain uses TRBV20-1 with TRBJ2-1, with 11 bases lining up with TRBD2. V gave up 6 bases and J gave up 7 bases; unmatched junction bases: 5. This CDR3 contains 13 residues. Looked up from germline, CDR1 is DFQATT and CDR2 is SNEGSKA (reference sequence). In nucleotides, the CDR3 is TGCAGTGCAACTAGCGGGAGACGGAATGAGCAGTTCTTC. Its protein is CSATSGRRNEQFF.

The V call is TRBV6-5, the J call TRBJ2-1; perhaps TRBD1 as D (7 bases). This CDR3 region has 15 residues. Germline CDR1 and CDR2: MNHEY and SVGAGI. V lost 9 bases to trimming and J lost 2 bases, with 17 bases between them. CDR3 sequence (DNA): TGTGCCAGTGGGGGTCAGGGGGGCACCTACAATGAGCAGTTCTTC. This translates into CASGGQGGTYNEQFF.

Note on this clonotype: Since a much larger clone is just one base distant, this may be a read error. The V and J genes are TRBV7-9 and TRBJ1-4; D call uncertain. The CDR3 length is 14 residues. Germline V CDR1 and CDR2: SEHNR, FQNEAQ (reference sequence). The CDR3 nucleotides read TGTGCCTGCAGTATCGGGCAATTTAATGAAAAACTGTTTTTT. Residues: CACSIGQFNEKLFF.

Only a few counts were recorded for this clonotype. The rearrangement links TRBV7-9 to TRBJ2-6; 8 bases are a match to TRBD1. J lost 2 bases, V lost 5 bases, and 8 bases had no gene match. Germline loops: CDR1 SEHNR, CDR2 FQNEAQ (reference sequence). CDR3 length equals 17 residues. The CDR3 sequence: CASSHPPQGAGANVLTF. In DNA, the CDR3 is TGTGCCAGCAGCCACCCGCCACAGGGGGCTGGGGCCAACGTCCTGACTTTC.

With regard to this clonotype: A much larger clone differs from this one at a single base, so this may be a read error. The chain joins TRBV11-2 to TRBJ2-7; TRBD2 might be the D (6 bases). Germline CDR1 is SGHAT and CDR2 is FQNNGV. This CDR3 spans 15 amino acids. The germline V and J ends were trimmed by 1 base and 2 bases, with 12 bases remaining between them. Written as DNA, the CDR3 is TGTGCCAGCAGCTTAGGGGCTAGCGAGACCTACGAGCAGTACTTC. This translates into CASSLGASETYEQYF.

This sequence joins TRBV4-3 and TRBJ2-1; 11 nucleotides agree with TRBD1. This CDR3 contains 13 residues. Germline CDR1 reads LGHNA; CDR2 reads YSLEER. Trimming cost V 5 bases and J 8 bases; bases outside gene matches: 2. In DNA form, the CDR3 reads TGCGCCAGCAGCGGGACAGGGGGGTATGAGCAGTTCTTC. Its translation: CASSGTGGYEQFF.

With respect to this clonotype: A much bigger clone sits one base away, suggesting this may be a read error. The rearrangement links TRBV5-6 to TRBJ1-3; D remains ambiguous. The CDR3 loop spans 19 amino acids. The germline V and J ends were trimmed by 4 bases and 0 bases, with 23 bases remaining between them. The V gene's germline CDR1 is SGHDT and CDR2 YYEEEE. The CDR3 sequence: CASSEEEVQVSNSGNTIYF. The DNA of the CDR3 is TGTGCCAGCAGCGAAGAGGAGGTACAAGTCTCCAACTCTGGAAACACCATATATTTT. Full variable domain (rest looked up from reference TRBV5-6 and TRBJ1-3): DAGVTQSPTHLIKTRGQQVTLRCSPKSGHDTVSWYQQALGQGPQFIFQYYEEEERQRGNFPDRFSGHQFPNYSSELNVNALLLGDSALYLCASSEEEVQVSNSGNTIYFGEGSWLTVV.

The sample holds a few counts of this clonotype. DNA of the CDR3: TGTGCCAGCAGCTCACGTGGGGGCGAGCAGTACTTC. This gives the protein CASSSRGGEQYF. The chain uses TRBV13 and TRBJ2-7; the D gene could be TRBD1 or TRBD2 (5 bases each). Germline V CDR1 and CDR2: PRHDT, FYEKMQ (reference sequence). The CDR3 totals 12 residues. V lost 4 bases and J 6 bases, leaving 10 bases between the germline ends.

This clonotype was found many times. This chain joins TRBV7-8 and TRBJ2-3; the match to TRBD1 covers 10 bases. Germline V gene sequence: CDR1 SGHVS, CDR2 FQNEAQ. The CDR3 is made up of 16 amino acids. V was pared by 2 bases and J by 1 base, with 3 bases of the junction left unmatched. The CDR3 DNA reads as TGTGCCAGCAGCTTATCGACAGGGGGCCGCACAGATACGCAGTATTTT. Amino acid sequence: CASSLSTGGRTDTQYF.

This clonotype appeared a few times. The V call is TRBV28, the J call TRBJ1-4; the D gene is possibly TRBD1 (6 bases). The CDR3 is made up of 15 amino acids. Trimming stripped 2 bases from V and 7 bases from J, with 14 bases between. CDR1 and CDR2 from the germline V gene are MDHEN and SYDVKM. In DNA form, the CDR3 reads TGTGCCAGCAGTTTAACGGGGGCGCGAGGTGAAAAACTGTTTTTT. Translated: CASSLTGARGEKLFF.

There are many counts of this clonotype. The CDR3 bases are TGTGCCAGCAGTTTAGATGCGGGACAGGGCACAGATACGCAGTATTTT. It yields the protein CASSLDAGQGTDTQYF. The chain is built from TRBV28 and TRBJ2-3; TRBD1 matches 8 bases. In germline, CDR1 is MDHEN, CDR2 SYDVKM. With 2 bases clipped from V and 1 base from J, the junction kept 5 bases outside the gene matches. The length of the CDR3 is 16 residues.

This clonotype has ten or more counts. The chain recombines TRBV10-3 with TRBJ2-7; D could derive from TRBD1 or TRBD2 (5 bases each). The germline gives CDR1 ENHRY, CDR2 SYGVKD. The CDR3 length is 12 residues. V was clipped by 7 bases and J by 3 bases, with 10 bases between them. The CDR3 here is CAIMGTGYEQYF. Written as DNA, the CDR3 is TGTGCCATCATGGGGACCGGCTACGAGCAGTACTTC.

This clonotype was counted once. This sequence may be a read error, since a much larger clone differs from it by one base. A read error is likely, as this CDR3 ends without the conserved phenylalanine or tryptophan. The V call is TRBV7-9, the J call TRBJ1-1, with D perhaps matching TRBD1 (6 bases). V shed 1 base and J shed 5 bases, with 14 bases lying between them. The CDR3 covers 15 residues. Germline CDR1 reads SEHNR; CDR2 reads FQNEAQ (reference sequence). CDR3 nucleotides: TGTGCCAGCAGCTTAGGGCAGGGGTCGCGAACTGAAGCTTTCCTT. It codes for CASSLGQGSRTEAFL.

As concerns this clonotype: A read error is possible here, since a much larger clone lies one base away. V is TRBV7-6 and J is TRBJ2-3; D is unclear. Germline CDR1 is SGHVS and CDR2 is FNYEAQ. V was cut by 3 bases and J by 4 bases, with 11 bases left in between. This CDR3 comprises 14 residues. For the CDR3, the DNA is TGTGCCAGCAGCTTCAGAAATCCAGCAGATACGCAGTATTTT. Its translation is CASSFRNPADTQYF.

Many counts were recorded for this clonotype. The chain is built from TRBV7-8 and TRBJ1-1; no reliable D call. The CDR3 has 11 residues. CDR1 is SGHVS, CDR2 FQNEAQ, per germline. Trimming shortened V by 11 bases and J by 4 bases, and 11 bases separated the two germline ends. CDR3 in DNA: TGTGCCGCATGGGAGGGCACTGAAGCTTTCTTT. Its translation is CAAWEGTEAFF.

Comments on this clonotype: This sequence may be a read error, since a much larger clone differs from it by one base. The gene calls are TRBV7-9 and TRBJ1-1; D gene uncertain. Germline loops: CDR1 SEHNR, CDR2 FQNEAQ (reference sequence). With 5 bases removed from V and 11 bases from J, the gap between germline ends came to 18 bases. CDR3 length: 13 residues. In DNA, the CDR3 is TGTGCCAGCAGCCCCTCGTCGGGCATTACGGCTTTCTTT. Encoded protein: CASSPSSGITAFF.

This clonotype has only a few counts. V gene TRBV7-9 combines with J gene TRBJ1-1; 9 bases fit TRBD1. Unmatched junction bases numbered 23, after V lost 4 bases and J lost 2 bases. This CDR3 is 21 amino acids long. CDR1 SEHNR and CDR2 FQNEAQ come from the germline V gene (reference sequence). The CDR3 region is CASSSTELSQGADDFNTEAFF. CDR3 DNA: TGTGCCAGCAGCTCTACGGAGCTCTCACAGGGGGCAGATGATTTCAACACTGAAGCTTTCTTT. The whole variable domain, filled in from reference TRBV7-9 and TRBJ1-1, reads DTGVSQNPRHKITKRGQNVTFRCDPISEHNRLYWYRQTLGQGPEFLTYFQNEAQLEKSRLLSDRFSAERPKGSFSTLEIQRTEQGDSAMYLCASSSTELSQGADDFNTEAFFGQGTRLTVV.

This clonotype has ten or more counts. This chain connects TRBV4-3 to TRBJ2-7, with 8 bases identical to TRBD1. The CDR3 extends over 14 amino acids. Germline trimming cut 4 bases from V and 4 bases from J; bases unmatched to any gene: 6. Germline CDR1 reads LGHNA; CDR2 reads YSLEER. The DNA for the CDR3 is TGCGCCAGCAGCCCGGGGACAGGAGGATACGAGCAGTACTTC. It yields the protein CASSPGTGGYEQYF.

In regard to this clonotype: This may be a read error: a much more frequent sequence differs by one nucleotide. The CDR3 nucleotides are TGTGCCAGCAGAGGACAGTACACAGATACGCGGTATTTT. As protein: CASRGQYTDTRYF. The J gene is TRBJ2-3, the V gene TRBV5-6; D possibly corresponds to TRBD1 (6 bases). Germline assignment: CDR1 SGHDT and CDR2 YYEEEE. The CDR3 is made up of 13 amino acids.

The rearrangement uses TRBV7-2 and TRBJ2-3; 13 nucleotides agree with TRBD2. The CDR3 spans 17 residues. Per germline, CDR1 SGHTA and CDR2 FQGNSA. Trimming took 4 bases from V and 4 from J; bases not matched to a gene: 8. The CDR3 sequence: CASSWATSGRTSDTQYF. The CDR3 DNA reads TGTGCCAGCAGCTGGGCGACTAGCGGGAGGACTTCAGATACGCAGTATTTT.

Remarks on this clonotype: A read error may explain this, as a much larger clone is one base away. This chain joins TRBV7-9 and TRBJ2-4; D remains ambiguous. The germline CDR1 and CDR2 sequences are SEHNR and FQNEAQ (reference sequence). CDR3 size: 16 residues. The CDR3 here is CTSSLTPGLTKNIQYF. Here the CDR3 DNA reads TGTACCAGCAGCCTTACCCCAGGTCTGACCAAAAACATTCAGTACTTC.

Notes on this clonotype: Because it lacks the conserved phenylalanine or tryptophan at the end, this CDR3 is likely a read error. V gene TRBV7-2 combines with J gene TRBJ1-6; D not certain. The V end was cut by 1 base, the J end by 9 bases, with 7 bases between. CDR1 is SGHTA, CDR2 FQGNSA, per germline. This CDR3 has 13 residues. The CDR3 region has the DNA TGTGCCAGCAGCTTAGAAGGGTTTTCACCCCTCCACTTA. This codes for CASSLEGFSPLHL.

To note about this clonotype: A single base separates this from a much larger clone, so it may be a read error. The V and J genes are TRBV28 and TRBJ1-4, with D possibly TRBD1 on 6 matching bases. Germline-derived CDR1 and CDR2 are MDHEN and SYDVKM. This CDR3 comprises 17 residues. Written as DNA, the CDR3 is TGTGCCAGCAGTTTCGAGGGTAGAAACAGGGCAAGGGAAAAACTGGTTTTT. It yields the protein CASSFEGRNRAREKLVF.